The entry below describes one T cell receptor beta chain. Assay: immunoSEQ multiplex PCR; the TCRdb copy retains only in-frame clones and omits some. The sample shows around 60,000 clones, more than 85% of them seen only once. These data originate in a study of T cell changes during pregnancy in multiple sclerosis. CDR1 is LNHDA, CDR2 SQIVND, per germline (reference sequence). J gave up 3 bases and V 3 bases, and 5 bases lay outside the gene matches. The CDR3 has 15 amino acids. The chain couples TRBV19 to TRBJ1-5, with TRBD1 matching over 7 bases. This sequence was found in a female donor in good health, enrolled as a control in a pregnancy study. This sample comprised peripheral blood, obtained in the third trimester of pregnancy. CDR3 nucleotides: TGTGCCAGTAGTATCGCAGGGGGATTCAATCAGCCCCAGCATTTT. This sequence encodes CASSIAGGFNQPQHF.